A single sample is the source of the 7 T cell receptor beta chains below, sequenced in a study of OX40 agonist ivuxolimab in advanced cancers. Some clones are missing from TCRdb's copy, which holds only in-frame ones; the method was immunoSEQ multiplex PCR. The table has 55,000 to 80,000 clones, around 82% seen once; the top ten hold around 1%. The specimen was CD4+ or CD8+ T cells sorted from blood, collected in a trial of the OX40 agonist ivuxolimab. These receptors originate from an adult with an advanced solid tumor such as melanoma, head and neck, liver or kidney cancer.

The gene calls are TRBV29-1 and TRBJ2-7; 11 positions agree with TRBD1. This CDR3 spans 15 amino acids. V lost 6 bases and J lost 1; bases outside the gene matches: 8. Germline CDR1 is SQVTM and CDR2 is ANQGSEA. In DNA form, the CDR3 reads TGCAGCGTCCGCCGGGACAGGGGGTATTCCTACGAGCAGTACTTC. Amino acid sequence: CSVRRDRGYSYEQYF.

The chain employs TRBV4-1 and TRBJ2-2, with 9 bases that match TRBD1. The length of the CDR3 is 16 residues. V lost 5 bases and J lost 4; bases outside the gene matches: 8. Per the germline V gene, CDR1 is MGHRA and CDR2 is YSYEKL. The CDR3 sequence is CASSDYRGLGTGELFF. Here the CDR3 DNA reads TGCGCCAGCAGCGACTACAGGGGGCTGGGCACCGGGGAGCTGTTTTTT.

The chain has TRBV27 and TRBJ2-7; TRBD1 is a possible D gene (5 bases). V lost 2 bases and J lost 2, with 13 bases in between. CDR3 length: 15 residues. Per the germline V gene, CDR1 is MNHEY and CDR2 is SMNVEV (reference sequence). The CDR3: CASSLKVQGTYEQYF. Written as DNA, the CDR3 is TGTGCCAGCAGTTTAAAAGTCCAGGGTACCTACGAGCAGTACTTC.

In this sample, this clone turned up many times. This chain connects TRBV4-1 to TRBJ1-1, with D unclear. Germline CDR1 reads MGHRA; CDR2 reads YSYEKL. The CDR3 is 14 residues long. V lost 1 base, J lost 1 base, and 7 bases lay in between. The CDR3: CASSQVVKNTEAFF. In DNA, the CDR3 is TGCGCCAGCAGCCAAGTGGTCAAGAACACTGAAGCTTTCTTT.

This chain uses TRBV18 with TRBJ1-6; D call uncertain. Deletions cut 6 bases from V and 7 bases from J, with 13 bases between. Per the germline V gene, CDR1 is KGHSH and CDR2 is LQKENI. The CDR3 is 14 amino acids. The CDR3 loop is CASSDGFENSPLHF. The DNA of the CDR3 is TGTGCCAGCTCGGACGGTTTCGAAAATTCACCCCTCCACTTT.

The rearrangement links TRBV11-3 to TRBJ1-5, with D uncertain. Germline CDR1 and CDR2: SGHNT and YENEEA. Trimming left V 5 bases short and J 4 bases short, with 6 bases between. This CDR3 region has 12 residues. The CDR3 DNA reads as TGTGCCAGCAGCCGAAGAAATCAGCCCCAGCATTTT. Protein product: CASSRRNQPQHF.

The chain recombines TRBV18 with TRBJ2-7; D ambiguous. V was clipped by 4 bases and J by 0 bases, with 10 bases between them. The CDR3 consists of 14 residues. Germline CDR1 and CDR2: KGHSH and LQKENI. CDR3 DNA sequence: TGTGCCAGCTCACAGGATTTCAGCTCCTACGAGCAGTACTTC. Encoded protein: CASSQDFSSYEQYF.